The 25 T cell receptor beta chains below come from one sample, sequenced in a study of response to subunit inactivated influenza vaccine. TCRdb used MiXCR to reprocess the RT-PCR reads, holding one entry per CDR3 protein. The data hold around 600,000 distinct CDR3 sequences, with 11% observed a single time. The same data also went into a second study, on T cells expressing NK-cell markers. That publication notes: 5'RACE template switching with UMIs produced the TCR beta cDNA.

The specimen comprised PBMCs from blood, sampled on the day of vaccination. These receptors were obtained from a man aged 45-60 years who received an inactivated influenza vaccine.

As concerns this clonotype: Germline is not matched at one junction end, which may reflect a read error. The V call is TRBV3-1, the J call TRBJ2-7; a weak D match, TRBD1 (5 bases). Per the germline V gene, CDR1 is LGHDT and CDR2 is YNNKEL (reference sequence). The CDR3 totals 12 residues. The CDR3 nucleotides are TGTGCCAGCAGCCAAGGACAGTACGTGCAGTACTTC. Amino acid sequence: CASSQGQYVQYF.

Many counts were recorded for this clonotype. This chain connects TRBV4-1 to TRBJ2-3; D gene ambiguous. Germline CDR1 and CDR2: MGHRA and YSYEKL. Trimming took off 0 bases at V and 6 bases at J, with 7 bases between the two ends. The CDR3 contains 13 residues. The CDR3 DNA reads as TGCGCCAGCAGCCAAGAAAAAGATGATACGCAGTATTTT. It specifies CASSQEKDDTQYF.

This clonotype turned up a few times. The V call is TRBV3-1, the J call TRBJ2-1, with unresolved D. Trimming took off 8 bases at V and 9 bases at J, with 8 bases between the two ends. The CDR3 totals 10 residues. Germline assignment: CDR1 LGHDT and CDR2 YNNKEL (reference sequence). Here the CDR3 DNA reads TGTGCCAGCGGGGATCTTGAGCAGTTCTTC. It codes for CASGDLEQFF.

The V gene is TRBV5-1, the J gene TRBJ2-1, with TRBD2 matching over 12 bases. The CDR3 is 18 residues long. The V gene's germline CDR1 is SGHRS and CDR2 YFSETQ. Trimming cost V 1 base and J 6 bases; bases outside gene matches: 11. This chain's CDR3 is CASSLSASGGADINEQFF. For the CDR3, the DNA is TGCGCCAGCAGCTTGTCGGCTAGCGGGGGGGCCGATATCAATGAGCAGTTCTTC.

CDR3 in DNA: TGCAGCGTTTCCGGGACAGGGGTCTCCTACGAGCAGTACTTC. Encoded protein: CSVSGTGVSYEQYF. The chain couples TRBV29-1 to TRBJ2-7, with 10 bases lining up with TRBD1. J gave up 0 bases and V 5 bases, and 4 bases lay outside the gene matches. In germline, CDR1 is SQVTM, CDR2 ANQGSEA. There are 14 residues in the CDR3.

This clonotype was counted a few times. In DNA, the CDR3 is TGCGCCAGCAGCCAAGAGGCGGGCAATGAGCAGTTCTTC. It is translated as CASSQEAGNEQFF. V is TRBV4-3 and J is TRBJ2-1, with D perhaps matching TRBD2 (5 bases). V gave up 0 bases and J gave up 6 bases, with 6 bases separating them. The CDR3 consists of 13 residues. CDR1 is LGHNA and CDR2 is YSLEER in the germline V gene.

This clonotype has only a few counts. This chain connects TRBV6-6 to TRBJ2-3; 9 positions agree with TRBD1. V lost 8 bases, J lost 6 bases, and 3 bases stayed unmatched. CDR1 and CDR2 (germline): MNHNY, SVGAGI (reference sequence). The CDR3 consists of 12 residues. CDR3 in amino acids: CASGTGWDTQYF. The CDR3 DNA follows: TGTGCCAGCGGGACAGGGTGGGATACGCAGTATTTT.

The chain joins TRBV11-2 to TRBJ2-5, with a possible D match to TRBD1 (5 bases). Germline loops: CDR1 SGHAT, CDR2 FQNNGV. Trimming took off 6 bases at V and 0 bases at J, with 11 bases between the two ends. The CDR3 runs 14 residues. CDR3 sequence reads: CASREQVYQETQYF. Written as DNA, the CDR3 is TGTGCCAGCAGGGAACAGGTGTACCAAGAGACCCAGTACTTC.

This clonotype was observed a handful of times. This chain links TRBV6-1 with TRBJ1-1, with 8 bases identical to TRBD1. Germline CDR1 is MNHNS and CDR2 is SASEGT. The CDR3 extends over 13 amino acids. Trimming cost V 6 bases and J 3 bases; bases outside gene matches: 3. The CDR3 spells CASRRQGYTEAFF. The CDR3 DNA follows: TGTGCCAGCAGGAGACAGGGGTACACTGAAGCTTTCTTT.

The J gene is TRBJ2-7, the V gene TRBV20-1; no clear D. Per the germline V gene, CDR1 is DFQATT and CDR2 is SNEGSKA (reference sequence). The CDR3 is 13 residues long. Trimming pared 0 bases from V and 4 bases from J, leaving 10 bases between. The chain's CDR3 is CSARDKVHYEQYF. The CDR3 DNA is TGCAGTGCTAGAGATAAGGTCCATTACGAGCAGTACTTC.

The V and J genes are TRBV20-1 and TRBJ1-6; D not resolved. Germline-derived CDR1 and CDR2 are DFQATT and SNEGSKA (reference sequence). This CDR3 region has 13 residues. Trimming removed 4 bases at V and 6 bases at J, with 10 bases between. The CDR3 sequence: CSANRVVNSPLHF. As DNA, the CDR3 is TGCAGTGCTAACAGAGTGGTTAATTCACCCCTCCACTTT.

J is TRBJ2-3 and V is TRBV7-2; the D gene is possibly TRBD2 (5 bases). Trimming removed 3 bases at V and 0 bases at J, with 10 bases between. Germline assignment: CDR1 SGHTA and CDR2 FQGNSA. This CDR3 has 15 residues. The CDR3 reads CASSLAGHSTDTQYF. CDR3 DNA sequence: TGTGCCAGCAGCTTGGCGGGTCATAGCACAGATACGCAGTATTTT.

This sequence joins TRBV5-1 and TRBJ2-3; D uncertain. CDR3 length equals 14 residues. Trimming pared 0 bases from V and 8 bases from J, leaving 13 bases between. Germline CDR1 SGHRS, CDR2 YFSETQ. CDR3: CASSLDDSTGTQYF. The CDR3 coding sequence is TGCGCCAGCAGCTTGGACGATAGCACGGGTACGCAGTATTTT.

The chain recombines TRBV29-1 with TRBJ2-7, with 9 bases matching TRBD2. Trimming took 5 bases from V and 4 from J; bases not matched to a gene: 6. Germline V gene lookup returns CDR1 SQVTM and CDR2 ANQGSEA. This CDR3 has 13 amino acids. The CDR3 loop is CSVLSSGIYEQYF. CDR3 nucleotides: TGCAGCGTTTTGTCTAGCGGGATTTACGAGCAGTACTTC.

Ten or more counts support this clonotype. The genes are TRBV24-1 and TRBJ2-1, with 7 bases identical to TRBD1. The V gene's germline CDR1 is KGHDR and CDR2 SFDVKD. Germline trimming cut 3 bases from V and 3 bases from J; bases unmatched to any gene: 7. The CDR3 consists of 16 residues. Here the CDR3 reads CATSDVGAGGYNEQFF. The CDR3 nucleotides are TGTGCCACCAGTGATGTCGGTGCAGGGGGCTACAATGAGCAGTTCTTC.

The gene calls are TRBV12-3 or TRBV12-4 and TRBJ1-6; D remains ambiguous. The ends were cut back, 5 bases at V and 7 bases at J, with 6 bases in the middle. The CDR3 is 12 amino acids. CDR3 coding DNA: TGTGCCAGCAGTCGGGAGAATTCACCCCTCCACTTT. Translation: CASSRENSPLHF.

The chain has TRBV11-2 and TRBJ2-1; perhaps TRBD2 as D (5 bases). The V end lost 1 base, the J end lost 3 bases, and 13 bases lay between the germline ends. The CDR3 sequence is 16 residues long. Per germline, CDR1 SGHAT and CDR2 FQNNGV. CDR3: CASSLAEEAFYNEQFF. For the CDR3, the DNA is TGTGCCAGCAGCTTAGCCGAGGAGGCCTTCTACAATGAGCAGTTCTTC.

The CDR3 sequence is CASSPGPPHGDYGYTF. The CDR3, as DNA: TGCGCCAGCAGCCCTGGCCCCCCGCACGGAGACTATGGCTACACCTTC. This chain connects TRBV5-1 to TRBJ1-2; the D is unclear. Germline V CDR1 and CDR2: SGHRS, YFSETQ. There are 16 residues in the CDR3. Between the trimmed V and J ends, which lost 4 bases and 3 bases, there was a span of 19 bases.

This clonotype has just a few counts. The chain is built from TRBV7-2 and TRBJ2-1; TRBD1 is a possible D gene (6 bases). Germline CDR1 SGHTA, CDR2 FQGNSA. This CDR3 region has 15 residues. Deletions cut 2 bases from V and 5 bases from J, with 13 bases between. The CDR3 DNA reads TGTGCCAGCAGCTTATTTCAGGACAGTGACAATGAGCAGTTCTTC. Its protein is CASSLFQDSDNEQFF. The full variable domain, completed using reference TRBV7-2 and TRBJ2-1, is GAGVSQSPSNKVTEKGKDVELRCDPISGHTALYWYRQSLGQGLEFLIYFQGNSAPDKSGLPSDRFSAERTGGSVSTLTIQRTQQEDSAVYLCASSLFQDSDNEQFFGPGTRLTVL.

A note on this clonotype: A much larger clone lies a single base off, so this may be a read error. The gene calls are TRBV3-1 and TRBJ2-3, with 8 bases that match TRBD2. The CDR3 runs to 19 residues. Germline assignment: CDR1 LGHDT and CDR2 YNNKEL (reference sequence). The CDR3 nucleotides read TGTGCCTGCAGCCAAGATTTCTTACTAGCGGATTTGATTACAGATACGCAGTATTTT. This encodes CACSQDFLLADLITDTQYF.

The V gene is TRBV9, the J gene TRBJ2-1; D gene ambiguous. The germline gives CDR1 SGDLS, CDR2 YYNGEE. This CDR3 has 15 amino acids. The V and J ends lost 0 bases and 2 bases respectively, with 9 bases between them. The CDR3: CASSVEQTPYNEQFF. The CDR3 DNA reads as TGTGCCAGCAGCGTAGAACAGACACCCTACAATGAGCAGTTCTTC.

The V and J genes are TRBV28 and TRBJ2-1; 7 bases are a match to TRBD2. In germline, CDR1 is MDHEN, CDR2 SYDVKM. V trimming: 2 bases; J trimming: 6 bases; junction bases outside the gene matches: 13. This CDR3 comprises 17 residues. The CDR3 DNA reads as TGTGCCAGCAGTTTACGAGGGAGCGGGAACCGGATCAATGAGCAGTTCTTC. This codes for CASSLRGSGNRINEQFF.

The genes are TRBV11-3 and TRBJ2-5, with D perhaps TRBD1 or TRBD2 (5 bases each). The CDR3 extends over 15 amino acids. Trimming removed 5 bases at V and 4 bases at J, with 17 bases between. Per germline, CDR1 SGHNT and CDR2 YENEEA. This CDR3 reads CASSNTGTPGETQYF. The CDR3 nucleotides read TGTGCCAGCAGCAACACCGGGACCCCGGGAGAGACCCAGTACTTC.

In its sample, this clonotype was seen a few times. The chain links TRBV12-3 or TRBV12-4 to TRBJ1-5, with TRBD1 matching 7 bases. Trimming took 5 bases from V and 2 from J; bases not matched to a gene: 12. The length of the CDR3 is 17 residues. The CDR3 DNA sequence: TGTGCCAGCAGTACAAACAGGGGCCCGAGGGGCAATCAGCCCCAGCATTTT. Translating gives CASSTNRGPRGNQPQHF.

The sample holds many counts of this clonotype. CDR3 sequence: CSARDPQLSYNEQFF. The CDR3 nucleotides read TGCAGTGCTAGAGATCCCCAGCTCTCCTACAATGAGCAGTTCTTC. The V call is TRBV20-1, the J call TRBJ2-1; no clear D gene. Germline assignment: CDR1 DFQATT and CDR2 SNEGSKA (reference sequence). V lost 0 bases and J 0 bases, leaving 9 bases between the germline ends. The CDR3 has 15 amino acids.